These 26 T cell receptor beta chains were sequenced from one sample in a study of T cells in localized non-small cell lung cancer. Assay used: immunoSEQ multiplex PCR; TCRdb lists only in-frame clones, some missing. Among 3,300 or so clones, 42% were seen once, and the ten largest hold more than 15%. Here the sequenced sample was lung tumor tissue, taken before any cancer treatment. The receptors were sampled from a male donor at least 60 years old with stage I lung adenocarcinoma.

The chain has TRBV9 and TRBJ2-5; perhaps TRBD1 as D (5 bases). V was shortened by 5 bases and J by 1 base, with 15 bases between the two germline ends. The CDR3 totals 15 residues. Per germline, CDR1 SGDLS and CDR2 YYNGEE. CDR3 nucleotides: TGTGCCAGCAGTGACTGGAAAAGGGGCCAAGAGACCCAGTACTTC. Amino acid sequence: CASSDWKRGQETQYF.

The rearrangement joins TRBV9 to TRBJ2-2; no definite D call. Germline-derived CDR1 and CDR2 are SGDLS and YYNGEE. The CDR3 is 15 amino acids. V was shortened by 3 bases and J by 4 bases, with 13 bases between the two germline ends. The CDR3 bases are TGTGCCAGCAGCGCCCAACATTCCAGCACCGGGGAGCTGTTTTTT. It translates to CASSAQHSSTGELFF.

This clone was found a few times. The CDR3 loop reads CASSPSADTQYF. In nucleotides, the CDR3 is TGTGCCAGCTCACCATCGGCAGATACGCAGTATTTT. V is TRBV18 and J is TRBJ2-3; D not resolved. V was clipped by 2 bases and J by 4 bases, with 4 bases between them. The germline gives CDR1 KGHSH, CDR2 LQKENI. The CDR3 sequence is 12 residues long.

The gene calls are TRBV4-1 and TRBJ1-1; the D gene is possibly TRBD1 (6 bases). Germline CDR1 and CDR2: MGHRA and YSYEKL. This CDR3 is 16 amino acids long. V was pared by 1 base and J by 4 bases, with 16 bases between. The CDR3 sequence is CASSQGEWGGGTEAFF. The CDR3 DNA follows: TGCGCCAGCAGCCAAGGCGAATGGGGAGGGGGCACTGAAGCTTTCTTT.

CDR3 nucleotide sequence: TGTGCCAGCACCTTTTATTCTGGGGCCAACGTCCTGACTTTC. Translating it yields CASTFYSGANVLTF. This chain links TRBV27 with TRBJ2-6, with D uncertain. This CDR3 has 14 amino acids. V lost 7 bases and J lost 1, with 8 bases in between. The germline gives CDR1 MNHEY, CDR2 SMNVEV (reference sequence).

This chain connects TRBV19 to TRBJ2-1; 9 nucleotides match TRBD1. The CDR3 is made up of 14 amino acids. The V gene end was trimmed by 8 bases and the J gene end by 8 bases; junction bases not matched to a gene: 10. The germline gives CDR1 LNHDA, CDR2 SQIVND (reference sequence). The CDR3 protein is CASGPGQGSHEQFF. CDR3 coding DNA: TGTGCCAGTGGCCCGGGACAGGGATCACATGAGCAGTTCTTC.

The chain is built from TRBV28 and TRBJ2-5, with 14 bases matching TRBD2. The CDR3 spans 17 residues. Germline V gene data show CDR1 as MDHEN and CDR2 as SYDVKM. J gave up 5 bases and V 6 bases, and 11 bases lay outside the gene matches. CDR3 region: CASSVGTSGRRGETQYF. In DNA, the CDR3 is TGTGCCAGCAGCGTAGGGACTAGCGGGAGAAGAGGGGAGACCCAGTACTTC.

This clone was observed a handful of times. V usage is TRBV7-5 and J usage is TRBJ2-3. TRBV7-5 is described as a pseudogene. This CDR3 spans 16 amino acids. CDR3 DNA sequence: TGTGCCAGCAGCGGGTCGGCAGCCCTCAGCACAGATACGCAGTATTTT. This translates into CASSGSAALSTDTQYF.

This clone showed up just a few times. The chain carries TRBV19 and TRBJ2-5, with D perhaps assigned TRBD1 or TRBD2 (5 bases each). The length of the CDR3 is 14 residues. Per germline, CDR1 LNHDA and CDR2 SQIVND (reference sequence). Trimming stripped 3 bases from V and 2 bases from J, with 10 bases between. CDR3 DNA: TGTGCCAGTAGTATCCGGGGCCCGCAAGAGACCCAGTACTTC. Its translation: CASSIRGPQETQYF.

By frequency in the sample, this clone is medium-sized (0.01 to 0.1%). The CDR3 loop is CASSYSVPKRAFF. The CDR3 nucleotides read TGTGCCAGCAGTTACTCGGTCCCCAAGCGAGCTTTCTTT. The V and J genes are TRBV6-8 and TRBJ1-1; D call uncertain. The V end was cut by 0 bases, the J end by 10 bases, with 12 bases between. Germline lookup yields CDR1 MNHGY and CDR2 SAAAGT. The CDR3 is 13 amino acids.

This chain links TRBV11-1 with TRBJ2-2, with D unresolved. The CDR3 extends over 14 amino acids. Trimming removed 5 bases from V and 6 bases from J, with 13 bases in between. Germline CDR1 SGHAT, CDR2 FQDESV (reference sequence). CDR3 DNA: TGTGCCAGCAGCACGTCCTGGGCATCCGGGGAGCTGTTTTTT. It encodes CASSTSWASGELFF. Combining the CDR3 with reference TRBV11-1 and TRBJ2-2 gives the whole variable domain EAEVAQSPRYKITEKSQAVAFWCDPISGHATLYWYRQILGQGPELLVQFQDESVVDDSQLPKDRFSAERLKGVDSTLKIQPAELGDSAMYLCASSTSWASGELFFGEGSRLTVL.

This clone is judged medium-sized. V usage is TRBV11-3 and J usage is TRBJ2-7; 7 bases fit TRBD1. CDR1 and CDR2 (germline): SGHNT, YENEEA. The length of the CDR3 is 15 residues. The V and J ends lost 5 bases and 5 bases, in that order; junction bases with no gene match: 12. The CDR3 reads CASSGLTGSFHEQYF. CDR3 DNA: TGTGCCAGCAGCGGCTTGACAGGGTCGTTCCACGAGCAGTACTTC. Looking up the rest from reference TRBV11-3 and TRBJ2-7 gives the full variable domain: EAGVVQSPRYKIIEKKQPVAFWCNPISGHNTLYWYLQNLGQGPELLIRYENEEAVDDSQLPKDRFSAERLKGVDSTLKIQPAELGDSAVYLCASSGLTGSFHEQYFGPGTRLTVT.

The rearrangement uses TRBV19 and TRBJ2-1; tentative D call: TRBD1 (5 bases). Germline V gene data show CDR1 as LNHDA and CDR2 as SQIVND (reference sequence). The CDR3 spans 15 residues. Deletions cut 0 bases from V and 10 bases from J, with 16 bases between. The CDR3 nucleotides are TGTGCCAGTAGTATAGATCGAGGAAGGGGTAGGGAGCAGTTCTTC. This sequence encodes CASSIDRGRGREQFF.

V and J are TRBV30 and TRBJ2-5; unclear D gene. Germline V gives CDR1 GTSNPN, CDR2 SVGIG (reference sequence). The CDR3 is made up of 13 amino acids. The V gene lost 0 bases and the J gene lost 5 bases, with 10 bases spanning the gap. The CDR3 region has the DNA TGTGCCTGGAGTGTCGGGTCGTTGGAGACCCAGTACTTC. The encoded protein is CAWSVGSLETQYF.

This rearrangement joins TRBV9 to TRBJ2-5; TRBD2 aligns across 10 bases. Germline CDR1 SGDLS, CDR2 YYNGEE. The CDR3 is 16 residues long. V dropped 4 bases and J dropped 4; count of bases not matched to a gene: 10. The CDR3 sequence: CASSNIILAGSETQYF. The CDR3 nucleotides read TGTGCCAGCAGCAATATAATACTAGCGGGGTCAGAGACCCAGTACTTC.

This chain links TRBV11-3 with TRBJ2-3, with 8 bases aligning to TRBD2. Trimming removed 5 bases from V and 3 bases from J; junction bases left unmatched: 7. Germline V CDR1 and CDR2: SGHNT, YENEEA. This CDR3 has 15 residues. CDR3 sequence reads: CASSMGSGETDTQYF. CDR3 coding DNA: TGTGCCAGCAGCATGGGTAGCGGGGAAACAGATACGCAGTATTTT. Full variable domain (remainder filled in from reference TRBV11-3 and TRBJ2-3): EAGVVQSPRYKIIEKKQPVAFWCNPISGHNTLYWYLQNLGQGPELLIRYENEEAVDDSQLPKDRFSAERLKGVDSTLKIQPAELGDSAVYLCASSMGSGETDTQYFGPGTRLTVL.

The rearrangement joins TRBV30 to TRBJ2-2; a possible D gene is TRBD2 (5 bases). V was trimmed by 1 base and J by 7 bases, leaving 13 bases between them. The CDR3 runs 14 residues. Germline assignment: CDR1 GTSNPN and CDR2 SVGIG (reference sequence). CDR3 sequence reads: CAWSGTSAFGELFF. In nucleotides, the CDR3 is TGTGCCTGGAGTGGGACTTCTGCTTTCGGGGAGCTGTTTTTT.

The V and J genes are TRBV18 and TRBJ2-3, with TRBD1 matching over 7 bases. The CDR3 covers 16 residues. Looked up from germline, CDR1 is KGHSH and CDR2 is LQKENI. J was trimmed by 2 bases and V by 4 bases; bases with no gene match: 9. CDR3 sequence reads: CASSLTGATHTDTQYF. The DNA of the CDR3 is TGTGCCAGCTCACTTACAGGGGCCACACACACAGATACGCAGTATTTT. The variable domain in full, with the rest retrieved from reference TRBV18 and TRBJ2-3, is NAGVMQNPRHLVRRRGQEARLRCSPMKGHSHVYWYRQLPEEGLKFMVYLQKENIIDESGMPKERFSAEFPKEGPSILRIQQVVRGDSAAYFCASSLTGATHTDTQYFGPGTRLTVL.

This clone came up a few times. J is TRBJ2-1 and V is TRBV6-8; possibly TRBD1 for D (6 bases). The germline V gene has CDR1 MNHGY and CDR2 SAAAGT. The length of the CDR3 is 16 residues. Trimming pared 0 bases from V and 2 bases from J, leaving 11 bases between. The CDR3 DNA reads TGTGCCAGCAGTTACTCGGGCAGGGGTCCCTACAATGAGCAGTTCTTC. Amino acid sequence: CASSYSGRGPYNEQFF.

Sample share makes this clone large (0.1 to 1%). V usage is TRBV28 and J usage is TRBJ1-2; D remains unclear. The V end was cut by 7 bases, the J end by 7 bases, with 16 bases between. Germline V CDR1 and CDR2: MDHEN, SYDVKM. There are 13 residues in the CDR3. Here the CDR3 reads CASTSHVMGGYTF. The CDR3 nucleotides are TGTGCCAGCACGTCTCACGTCATGGGTGGCTACACCTTC.

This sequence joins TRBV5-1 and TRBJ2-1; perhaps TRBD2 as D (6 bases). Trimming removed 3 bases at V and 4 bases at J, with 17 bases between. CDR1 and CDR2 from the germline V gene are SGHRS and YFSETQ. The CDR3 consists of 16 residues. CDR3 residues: CASSWGTQRVYNEQFF. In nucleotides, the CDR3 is TGCGCCAGCAGCTGGGGTACACAGCGGGTTTACAATGAGCAGTTCTTC.

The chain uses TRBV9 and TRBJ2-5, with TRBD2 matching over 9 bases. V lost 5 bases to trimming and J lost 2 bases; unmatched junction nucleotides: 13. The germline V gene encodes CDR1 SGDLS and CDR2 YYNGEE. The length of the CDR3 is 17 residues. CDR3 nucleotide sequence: TGTGCCAGCAGTGAGCGGGGGGCCCCACCAAGTCAAGAGACCCAGTACTTC. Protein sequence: CASSERGAPPSQETQYF.

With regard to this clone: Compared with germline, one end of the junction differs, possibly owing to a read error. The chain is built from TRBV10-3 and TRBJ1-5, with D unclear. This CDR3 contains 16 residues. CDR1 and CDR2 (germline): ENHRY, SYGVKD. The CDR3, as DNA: TGTGCCAGCAGTGAGGAAGAAGGATGGAGCAATCAGCCCCAGCATTTT. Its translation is CASSEEEGWSNQPQHF.

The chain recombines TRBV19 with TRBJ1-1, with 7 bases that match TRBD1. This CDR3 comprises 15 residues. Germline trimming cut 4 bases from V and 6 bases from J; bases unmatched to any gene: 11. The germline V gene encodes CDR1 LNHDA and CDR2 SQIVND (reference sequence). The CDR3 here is CASSKQTGERAEAFF. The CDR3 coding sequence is TGTGCCAGTAGTAAACAAACAGGGGAAAGGGCTGAAGCTTTCTTT.

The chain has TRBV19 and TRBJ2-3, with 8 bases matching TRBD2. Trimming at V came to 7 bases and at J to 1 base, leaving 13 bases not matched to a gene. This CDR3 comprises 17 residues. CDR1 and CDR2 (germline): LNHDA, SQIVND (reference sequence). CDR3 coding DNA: TGTGCCAGTACCATACAGTATACGCGGGGGGGCACAGATACGCAGTATTTT. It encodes CASTIQYTRGGTDTQYF.

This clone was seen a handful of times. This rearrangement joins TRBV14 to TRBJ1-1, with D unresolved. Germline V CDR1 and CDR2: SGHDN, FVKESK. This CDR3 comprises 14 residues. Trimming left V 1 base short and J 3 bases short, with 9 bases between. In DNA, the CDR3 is TGTGCCAGCAGCCAAGCGGATACCTACACTGAAGCTTTCTTT. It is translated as CASSQADTYTEAFF.